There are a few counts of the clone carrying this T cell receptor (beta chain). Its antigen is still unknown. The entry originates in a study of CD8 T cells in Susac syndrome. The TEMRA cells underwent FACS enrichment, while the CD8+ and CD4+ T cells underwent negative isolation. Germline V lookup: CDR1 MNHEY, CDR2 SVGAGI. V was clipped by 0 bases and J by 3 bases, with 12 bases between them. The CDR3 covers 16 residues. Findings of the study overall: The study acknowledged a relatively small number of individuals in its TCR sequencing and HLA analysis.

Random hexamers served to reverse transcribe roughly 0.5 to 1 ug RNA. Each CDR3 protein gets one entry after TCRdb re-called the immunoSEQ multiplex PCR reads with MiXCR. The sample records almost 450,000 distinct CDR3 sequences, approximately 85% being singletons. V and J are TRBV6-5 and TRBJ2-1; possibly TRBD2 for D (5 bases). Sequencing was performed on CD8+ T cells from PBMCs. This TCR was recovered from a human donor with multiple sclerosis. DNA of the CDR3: TGTGCCAGCAGTTACTCGAGACTACAGTACTACAATGAGCAGTTCTTC. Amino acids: CASSYSRLQYYNEQFF.